These 21 T cell receptor beta chains came from one sample sequenced in a study of blood T cells in healthy people across ages. A sample-barcoded 5' primer and a J-beta primer mix were used in a second PCR of about 7 to 12 cycles. TCRdb processed the 5' RACE reads anew with MiXCR; each CDR3 protein has one entry. The profile shows some 920,000 distinct CDR3 sequences, roughly half of them singletons. Specimen: blood. These receptors all come from a woman aged 55-70 years in good health.

The table lists this clonotype with a few counts. The genes are TRBV25-1 and TRBJ2-7; 7 nucleotides line up with TRBD2. With 1 base clipped from V and 0 bases from J, the junction kept 6 bases outside the gene matches. Germline assignment: CDR1 MGHDK and CDR2 SYGVNS. This CDR3 spans 16 amino acids. DNA of the CDR3: TGTGCCAGCAGTGAATTGCGGGGGAAGGGCTCCTACGAGCAGTACTTC. Translated: CASSELRGKGSYEQYF.

In this sample, this clonotype turned up a few times. Here the CDR3 reads CASSLVTGGGSPLHF. CDR3 nucleotides: TGTGCCAGCAGCTTGGTGACAGGGGGCGGATCACCCCTCCACTTT. V is TRBV11-2 and J is TRBJ1-6; 10 bases line up with TRBD1. This CDR3 contains 15 residues. Germline-derived CDR1 and CDR2 are SGHAT and FQNNGV. The V segment lost 3 bases and the J segment 10 bases; nucleotides outside the gene matches: 6.

The J gene is TRBJ2-4, the V gene TRBV28, with D perhaps matching TRBD1 or TRBD2 (6 bases each). Germline CDR1 and CDR2: MDHEN and SYDVKM. The CDR3 contains 16 residues. V was clipped by 5 bases and J by 0 bases, with 14 bases between them. The CDR3 sequence: CASSEQGGLAKNIQYF. As DNA, the CDR3 is TGTGCCAGCAGTGAACAGGGAGGACTAGCCAAAAACATTCAGTACTTC.

The table lists this clonotype with a few counts. The chain couples TRBV4-3 to TRBJ2-5; the D is unclear. The CDR3 contains 14 residues. From germline, CDR1 is LGHNA and CDR2 YSLEER. V was shortened by 0 bases and J by 2 bases, with 7 bases between the two germline ends. CDR3 region: CASSQEGQQETQYF. CDR3 sequence (DNA): TGCGCCAGCAGCCAAGAAGGGCAGCAAGAGACCCAGTACTTC.

This clonotype appeared a few times. V and J are TRBV25-1 and TRBJ2-1, with 7 bases matching TRBD1. The ends lost 8 bases at V and 3 bases at J; junction bases unmatched: 7. The CDR3 contains 14 residues. CDR1 MGHDK and CDR2 SYGVNS come from the germline V gene. DNA of the CDR3: TGTGCCAGCCGGGACAGTGGCGGCTACAATGAGCAGTTCTTC. The encoded protein is CASRDSGGYNEQFF.

The chain is built from TRBV5-6 and TRBJ2-7, with TRBD1 matching 8 bases. V shed 4 bases, J shed 5 bases, and the junction held 8 bases outside the gene matches. Germline-derived CDR1 and CDR2 are SGHDT and YYEEEE. This CDR3 has 14 amino acids. CDR3 in amino acids: CASSHRTGKDEQYF. CDR3 nucleotide sequence: TGTGCCAGCAGCCACCGGACAGGGAAGGACGAGCAGTACTTC.

The genes are TRBV11-2 and TRBJ2-1; TRBD2 might be the D (6 bases). This CDR3 region has 18 residues. V lost 8 bases and J 5 bases, leaving 28 bases between the germline ends. Germline lookup yields CDR1 SGHAT and CDR2 FQNNGV. The CDR3 loop is CASGPLARGSGANNEQFF. CDR3 DNA: TGTGCCAGCGGCCCCCTCGCGCGGGGAAGTGGAGCTAACAATGAGCAGTTCTTC.

The V and J genes are TRBV10-3 and TRBJ2-7; 11 positions match TRBD2. The germline gives CDR1 ENHRY, CDR2 SYGVKD. The length of the CDR3 is 14 residues. V was clipped by 5 bases and J by 6 bases; unmatched bases: 6. Here the CDR3 reads CAISPGLAEGEQYF. Here the CDR3 DNA reads TGTGCCATCAGTCCGGGACTAGCGGAAGGCGAGCAGTACTTC.

This clonotype was seen a handful of times. This chain connects TRBV2 to TRBJ2-7; a possible D gene is TRBD1 (5 bases). CDR3 length equals 10 residues. In germline, CDR1 is SNHLY, CDR2 FYNNEI. The ends were cut back, 10 bases at V and 5 bases at J, with 9 bases in the middle. Written as DNA, the CDR3 is TGTGCCACCTGGGGCAACGAGCAGTACTTC. Its protein product is CATWGNEQYF.

In its sample, this clonotype was seen a few times. The rearrangement joins TRBV3-1 to TRBJ1-6, with D possibly TRBD1 on 6 matching bases. Trimming took off 4 bases at V and 8 bases at J, with 12 bases between the two ends. This CDR3 has 14 amino acids. Looked up from germline, CDR1 is LGHDT and CDR2 is YNNKEL (reference sequence). The CDR3 loop reads CASSLYRADSPLHF. Written as DNA, the CDR3 is TGTGCCAGCAGCCTTTACAGGGCTGATTCACCCCTCCACTTT. Based on the CDR3 plus reference TRBV3-1 and TRBJ1-6, the full variable domain is DTAVSQTPKYLVTQMGNDKSIKCEQNLGHDTMYWYKQDSKKFLKIMFSYNNKELIINETVPNRFSPKSPDKAHLNLHINSLELGDSAVYFCASSLYRADSPLHFGNGTRLTVT.

This chain connects TRBV3-1 to TRBJ2-5; 13 bases are a match to TRBD2. J gave up 2 bases and V 3 bases, and 9 bases lay outside the gene matches. There are 18 residues in the CDR3. Germline CDR1 and CDR2: LGHDT and YNNKEL (reference sequence). CDR3 sequence: CASSQRLAGGTRQETQYF. The CDR3 nucleotides read TGTGCCAGCAGCCAGCGACTAGCGGGGGGTACGAGGCAAGAGACCCAGTACTTC.

In this sample, this clonotype turned up a few times. The rearrangement joins TRBV24-1 to TRBJ2-5; 8 nucleotides match TRBD2. The J segment lost 6 bases and the V segment lost 4 bases, leaving 15 bases of the junction unmatched. The CDR3 extends over 17 amino acids. Germline V gene lookup returns CDR1 KGHDR and CDR2 SFDVKD. The CDR3 DNA follows: TGTGCCACCAGTGACGACGGACAGCTAGCGGGTAAACAGACCCAGTACTTC. Translating it yields CATSDDGQLAGKQTQYF.

The rearrangement joins TRBV28 to TRBJ2-5; 14 bases align to TRBD2. TRBJ2-7 matches the DNA end more closely, so the J call is doubtful. The CDR3 totals 19 residues. Germline V gene sequence: CDR1 MDHEN, CDR2 SYDVKM. The CDR3 reads CASSFRRTSGRTNSYEQYF. The CDR3 DNA sequence: TGTGCCAGCAGTTTTCGTAGGACTAGCGGGAGGACTAACTCCTACGAGCAGTACTTC.

This clonotype has just a few counts. This chain joins TRBV4-1 and TRBJ2-5; the D is unclear. The germline V gene encodes CDR1 MGHRA and CDR2 YSYEKL. This CDR3 is built from 13 residues. V lost 1 base and J 4 bases, leaving 7 bases between the germline ends. The CDR3 reads CASSQGNLETQYF. CDR3 in DNA: TGCGCCAGCAGCCAAGGCAATTTAGAGACCCAGTACTTC.

V usage is TRBV20-1 and J usage is TRBJ2-3, with TRBD2 as a possible D gene (5 bases). CDR3 size: 15 residues. Trimming shortened V by 6 bases and J by 2 bases, and 18 bases separated the two germline ends. In germline, CDR1 is DFQATT, CDR2 SNEGSKA (reference sequence). The CDR3 loop is CSAPHPKRNTDTQYF. The CDR3 nucleotides read TGCAGTGCCCCCCATCCCAAGCGGAACACAGATACGCAGTATTTT.

This clonotype has a count of ten or more. The rearrangement uses TRBV3-1 and TRBJ2-5, with 9 bases aligning to TRBD2. J lost 4 bases, V lost 3 bases, and 12 bases had no gene match. Germline-derived CDR1 and CDR2 are LGHDT and YNNKEL (reference sequence). CDR3 size: 17 residues. DNA for the CDR3: TGTGCCAGCAGCCATCGGCTAGCGGGAACCTCTAGAGAGACCCAGTACTTC. As protein: CASSHRLAGTSRETQYF.

The rearrangement joins TRBV7-2 to TRBJ2-3; 10 nucleotides align to TRBD2. CDR1 SGHTA and CDR2 FQGNSA come from the germline V gene. The CDR3 spans 16 residues. V trimming: 1 base; J trimming: 5 bases; junction bases outside the gene matches: 6. As DNA, the CDR3 is TGTGCCAGCAGCTTAGGAGCGGGGGGGTCCTTAGATACGCAGTATTTT. It translates to CASSLGAGGSLDTQYF.

The chain joins TRBV6-2 or TRBV6-3 to TRBJ2-3; D is undetermined. Trimming removed 7 bases at V and 0 bases at J, with 5 bases between. Germline V gene data show CDR1 as MNHEY and CDR2 as SVGEGT. This CDR3 region has 12 residues. The CDR3 DNA reads as TGTGCCAGCAAAGAGAGCACAGATACGCAGTATTTT. As protein: CASKESTDTQYF.

The CDR3, as DNA: TGTGCCAGCGCCGAGGGGCGCTCCTACGAGCAGTACTTC. This codes for CASAEGRSYEQYF. The rearrangement uses TRBV4-2 and TRBJ2-7; either TRBD1 or TRBD2 may supply D (5 bases each). V dropped 8 bases and J dropped 0 bases, with 11 bases sitting between them. There are 13 residues in the CDR3. CDR1 is LGHNA and CDR2 is YNFKEQ in the germline V gene.

The genes are TRBV20-1 and TRBJ2-1, with TRBD2 identical over 7 bases. V lost 5 bases to trimming and J lost 4 bases; unmatched junction nucleotides: 11. This CDR3 spans 15 amino acids. CDR1 is DFQATT, CDR2 SNEGSKA, per germline (reference sequence). The CDR3 DNA reads as TGCAGTGCTCCCCCGGAGCGAGCGGGATACAATGAGCAGTTCTTC. Protein: CSAPPERAGYNEQFF.

This clonotype has more than one count but fewer than ten. The gene calls are TRBV6-4 and TRBJ1-5; possible D gene TRBD1, 5 bases. Germline-derived CDR1 and CDR2 are MRHNA and SNTAGT. CDR3 size: 18 residues. V lost 6 bases, J lost 3 bases, and 24 bases lay in between. The DNA for the CDR3 is TGTGCCAGCAGGATTGACGGAATTTCCGACAGCCTCAATCAGCCCCAGCATTTT. Residues: CASRIDGISDSLNQPQHF.